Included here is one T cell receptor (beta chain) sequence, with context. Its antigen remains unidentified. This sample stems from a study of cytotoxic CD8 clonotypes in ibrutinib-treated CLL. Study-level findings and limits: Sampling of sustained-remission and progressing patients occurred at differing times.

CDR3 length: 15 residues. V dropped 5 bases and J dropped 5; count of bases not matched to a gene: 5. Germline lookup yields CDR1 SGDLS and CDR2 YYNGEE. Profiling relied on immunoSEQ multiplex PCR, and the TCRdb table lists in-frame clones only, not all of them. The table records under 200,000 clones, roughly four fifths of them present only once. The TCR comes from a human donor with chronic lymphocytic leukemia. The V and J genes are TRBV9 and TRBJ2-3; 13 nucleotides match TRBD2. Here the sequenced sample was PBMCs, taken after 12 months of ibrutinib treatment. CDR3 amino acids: CASSGGLAGVDTQYF. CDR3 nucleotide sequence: TGTGCCAGCAGTGGAGGACTAGCGGGAGTAGATACGCAGTATTTT.